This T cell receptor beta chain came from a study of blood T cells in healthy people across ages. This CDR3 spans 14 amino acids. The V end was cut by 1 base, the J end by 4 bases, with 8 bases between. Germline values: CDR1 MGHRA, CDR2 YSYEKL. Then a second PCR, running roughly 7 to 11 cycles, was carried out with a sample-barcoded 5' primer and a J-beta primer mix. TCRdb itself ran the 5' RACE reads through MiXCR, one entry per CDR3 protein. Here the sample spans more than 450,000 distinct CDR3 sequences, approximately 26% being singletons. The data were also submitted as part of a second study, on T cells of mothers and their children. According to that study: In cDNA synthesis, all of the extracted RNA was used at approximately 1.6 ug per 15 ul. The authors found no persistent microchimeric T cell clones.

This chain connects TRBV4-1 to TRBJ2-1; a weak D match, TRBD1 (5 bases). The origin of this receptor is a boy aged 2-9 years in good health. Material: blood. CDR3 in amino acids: CASSQATDYNEQFF. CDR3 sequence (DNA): TGCGCCAGCAGCCAAGCGACAGATTACAATGAGCAGTTCTTC.